The rows below give T cell receptor beta chains drawn from one sample of a study of identical twins. From the 5' RACE reads, TCRdb called clonotypes with MiXCR, one entry per CDR3 protein. The sample carries roughly 480,000 distinct CDR3 sequences, 20% to 25% recorded once. The data also belong to a second study, concerning T cells expressing NK-cell markers.

Sequencing was performed on CD4+ T cells sorted from blood. The receptors shown here come from a young woman in good health. Each CDR3 is given with its conserved first and last residue. D genes are given only for firm matches. Rows may omit the clone size; those that give it use once, few, many or a size class.

TRBV6-1	.	17	TRBJ1-6	TRBD1	CASARDRGASVGSPLHF	TGTGCCAGCGCCCGGGACAGGGGTGCCTCCGTCGGTTCACCCCTCCACTTT
TRBV7-2	few	12	TRBJ2-1	.	CASSFSYLEQFF	TGTGCCAGCAGCTTTTCTTACCTCGAGCAGTTCTTC
TRBV27	.	13	TRBJ1-1	.	CASSFAELTEAFF	TGTGCCAGCAGTTTCGCCGAGTTGACTGAAGCTTTCTTT
TRBV5-1	.	13	TRBJ1-1	.	CASSHTTNTEAFF	TGCGCCAGCAGCCACACGACAAACACTGAAGCTTTCTTT
TRBV6-5	few	14	TRBJ1-2	.	CASSYSRSHYGYTF	TGTGCCAGCAGTTACTCCCGCAGTCACTATGGCTACACCTTC
TRBV18	once	16	TRBJ2-1	TRBD2	CASSPNSGGAYNEQFF	TGTGCCAGCTCACCAAATAGCGGGGGGGCATACAATGAGCAGTTCTTC
TRBV9	.	18	TRBJ2-2	.	CASSVGAGWIANTGELFF	TGTGCCAGCAGCGTAGGGGCGGGATGGATTGCGAACACCGGGGAGCTGTTTTTT
TRBV7-9	.	17	TRBJ2-7	.	CASSLTRIAALTYEQYF	TGTGCCAGCAGCTTAACGCGGATAGCGGCGCTAACCTACGAGCAGTACTTC
TRBV3-1	.	14	TRBJ2-3	TRBD2	CASSFSGSADTQYF	TGTGCCAGCAGCTTTAGCGGGAGCGCAGATACGCAGTATTTT
TRBV20-1	.	15	TRBJ2-7	.	CSARRPGTNLGEQYF	TGCAGTGCTAGGAGACCCGGGACCAATCTTGGGGAGCAGTACTTC
TRBV5-1	few	15	TRBJ2-7	.	CASSPTAGKAYEQYF	TGCGCCAGCAGCCCGACGGCAGGGAAGGCCTACGAGCAGTACTTC
TRBV12-3/TRBV12-4	many	13	TRBJ1-6	.	CASSSRNNSPLHF	TGTGCCAGCAGTTCCAGGAATAATTCACCCCTCCACTTT
TRBV6-1	.	14	TRBJ2-3	.	CASQWDLFTDTQYF	TGTGCCAGCCAGTGGGACTTATTCACAGATACGCAGTATTTT
TRBV7-2	many	11	TRBJ2-3	.	CASSLELAQYF	TGTGCCAGCAGCTTAGAACTTGCGCAGTATTTT
TRBV6-5	few	16	TRBJ1-3	TRBD1	CASVLRRDRAGNTIYF	TGTGCCAGCGTACTCCGCCGGGACAGGGCGGGAAACACCATATATTTT
TRBV9	.	14	TRBJ2-1	.	CASSVLETYNEQFF	TGTGCCAGCAGCGTACTAGAAACCTACAATGAGCAGTTCTTC
TRBV5-1	.	15	TRBJ2-3	TRBD2	CASSRTSGTISTQYF	TGCGCCAGCAGCAGGACTAGCGGGACGATTAGTACGCAGTATTTT
TRBV7-9	.	14	TRBJ2-7	TRBD1	CASSPGGQEGEQYF	TGTGCCAGCAGCCCAGGGGGCCAAGAAGGCGAGCAGTACTTC
TRBV7-9	.	13	TRBJ1-1	.	CASSFGGDNKAFF	TGTGCCAGCAGCTTCGGCGGGGACAATAAGGCTTTCTTT
TRBV6-1	.	15	TRBJ1-2	TRBD1	CASEGRTGWGYGYTF	TGTGCCAGCGAGGGAAGGACAGGGTGGGGCTATGGCTACACCTTC
TRBV25-1	.	17	TRBJ2-4	TRBD2	CASSESETAGRKNIQYF	TGTGCCAGCAGTGAATCTGAGACAGCGGGGAGGAAAAACATTCAGTACTTC
TRBV12-3/TRBV12-4	.	13	TRBJ1-1	.	CASSFSQGTEAFF	TGTGCCAGCAGTTTCTCCCAGGGCACTGAAGCTTTCTTT
TRBV29-1	.	12	TRBJ2-4	.	CSVGQGRNIQYF	TGCAGCGTTGGCCAGGGGCGTAACATTCAGTACTTC
TRBV20-1	.	14	TRBJ2-7	TRBD2	CSAAAGGMTSEQYF	TGCAGTGCGGCGGCGGGAGGTATGACGAGCGAGCAGTACTTC
TRBV6-5	.	16	TRBJ2-1	TRBD2	CASSYTGLATPNEQFF	TGTGCCAGCAGTTACACCGGACTAGCAACCCCCAATGAGCAGTTCTTC
TRBV12-3/TRBV12-4	few	15	TRBJ2-2	TRBD2	CASSPGGTNTGELFF	TGTGCCAGCTCACCCGGGGGGACGAACACCGGGGAGCTGTTTTTT